Below are 27 T cell receptor beta chains sequenced from a single sample in a study of vaccination effects on CD4 cells after COVID-19. The method was immunoSEQ multiplex PCR; TCRdb's version includes in-frame clones alone and lacks a portion of them. Here the sample spans tens of thousands of clones, approximately 72% being singletons. No antigens are known for them. The authors isolated CD4+ T cells after approximately 9 days of culture. Sequencing used CD4+ T cells from PBMCs cultured without peptide, obtained before COVID-19 vaccination. Receptors were obtained from a human donor who had a prior SARS-CoV-2 infection.

The chain employs TRBV3-1 (or the pseudogene TRBV3-2) and TRBJ2-5; D not resolved. V lost 2 bases, J lost 2 bases, and 9 bases lay in between. This CDR3 has 14 amino acids. Per germline, CDR1 LGHDT and CDR2 YNNKEL (reference sequence). The CDR3 coding sequence is TGTGCCAGCAGCCAAAGGTCCTGGCAAGAGACCCAGTACTTC. This gives the protein CASSQRSWQETQYF.

The V and J genes are TRBV5-1 and TRBJ1-2; D unresolved. Trimming shortened V by 1 base and J by 2 bases, and 6 bases separated the two germline ends. The CDR3 has 13 amino acids. The germline CDR1 and CDR2 sequences are SGHRS and YFSETQ. The CDR3 sequence: CASSLMENYGYTF. The DNA for the CDR3 is TGCGCCAGCAGCTTGATGGAGAACTATGGCTACACCTTC.

The V gene is TRBV7-9, the J gene TRBJ1-2; 7 positions match TRBD1. The V gene's germline CDR1 is SEHNR and CDR2 FQNEAQ (reference sequence). V lost 5 bases and J lost 8; bases outside the gene matches: 8. This CDR3 contains 13 residues. The CDR3 coding sequence is TGTGCCAGCAGCCCCTCCCAGGGGGGGGGCTACACCTTC. Its protein is CASSPSQGGGYTF.

This clone has a handful of counts. This rearrangement joins TRBV18 to TRBJ1-1; 9 bases are shared with TRBD1. Losses at the gene ends were 3 bases for V and 8 bases for J; bases not matched to a gene: 16. CDR1 KGHSH and CDR2 LQKENI come from the germline V gene. CDR3 length: 17 residues. As DNA, the CDR3 is TGTGCCAGCTCACCCACACAACAGGGGGCTATTCGTCTGGAAGCTTTCTTT. Its translation is CASSPTQQGAIRLEAFF.

The gene calls are TRBV9 and TRBJ2-1; D is ambiguous. The CDR3 is 15 residues long. The ends were cut back, 0 bases at V and 1 base at J, with 8 bases in the middle. CDR1 and CDR2 from the germline V gene are SGDLS and YYNGEE. The CDR3: CASSVDLVSYNEQFF. In DNA form, the CDR3 reads TGTGCCAGCAGCGTAGACTTGGTGTCCTACAATGAGCAGTTCTTC.

With regard to this clone: At one boundary the junction diverges from the germline segment, which might be a read error. The chain links TRBV6-1 to TRBJ1-3; D is undetermined. There are 16 residues in the CDR3. In germline, CDR1 is MNHNS, CDR2 SASEGT. CDR3 bases: TGTGCCAGTAGTGACCGACGGAGAGTTGCTGGAAACACCATATATTTT. It codes for CASSDRRRVAGNTIYF.

The chain combines TRBV12-3 or TRBV12-4 with TRBJ1-5; D gene unclear. Between the trimmed V and J ends, which lost 6 bases and 7 bases, there was a span of 10 bases. There are 12 residues in the CDR3. The CDR3 nucleotides read TGTGCCAGCAGGGACTTCGGACAGCCCCAGCATTTT. Amino acid sequence: CASRDFGQPQHF.

This chain uses TRBV7-2 with TRBJ2-1; 11 bases align to TRBD2. J was trimmed by 0 bases and V by 4 bases; bases with no gene match: 8. Germline-derived CDR1 and CDR2 are SGHTA and FQGNSA. The CDR3 runs to 18 residues. The CDR3 here is CASSSGTSGASSYNEQFF. The CDR3 DNA reads TGTGCCAGCAGCTCCGGGACTAGCGGAGCTAGCTCCTACAATGAGCAGTTCTTC.

V is TRBV11-2 and J is TRBJ1-1; 9 nucleotides line up with TRBD1. The J segment lost 5 bases and the V segment lost 0 bases, leaving 19 bases of the junction unmatched. The CDR3 is 20 residues long. The germline V gene encodes CDR1 SGHAT and CDR2 FQNNGV. CDR3 amino acids: CASSLERGTGPGRGETEAFF. The CDR3 DNA reads as TGTGCCAGCAGCTTAGAGCGGGGGACAGGGCCAGGTCGGGGGGAAACTGAAGCTTTCTTT.

The chain links TRBV5-1 to TRBJ2-7; 8 bases agree with TRBD1. The ends lost 2 bases at V and 5 bases at J; junction bases unmatched: 6. Germline lookup yields CDR1 SGHRS and CDR2 YFSETQ. The CDR3 extends over 14 amino acids. This CDR3 is CASSFRTGYDEQYF. The CDR3 region has the DNA TGCGCCAGCAGCTTTAGGACAGGGTACGACGAGCAGTACTTC. Full variable domain (rest looked up from reference TRBV5-1 and TRBJ2-7): KAGVTQTPRYLIKTRGQQVTLSCSPISGHRSVSWYQQTPGQGLQFLFEYFSETQRNKGNFPGRFSGRQFSNSRSEMNVSTLELGDSALYLCASSFRTGYDEQYFGPGTRLTVT.

The chain has TRBV5-1 and TRBJ1-6, with no clear D. This CDR3 contains 14 residues. With 0 bases removed from V and 7 bases from J, the gap between germline ends came to 8 bases. Per the germline V gene, CDR1 is SGHRS and CDR2 is YFSETQ. CDR3 bases: TGCGCCAGCAGCTTGGCTCTGGGGAATTCACCCCTCCACTTT. Translation: CASSLALGNSPLHF. The full variable domain, rest sourced from reference TRBV5-1 and TRBJ1-6, is KAGVTQTPRYLIKTRGQQVTLSCSPISGHRSVSWYQQTPGQGLQFLFEYFSETQRNKGNFPGRFSGRQFSNSRSEMNVSTLELGDSALYLCASSLALGNSPLHFGNGTRLTVT.

V and J are TRBV19 and TRBJ1-1, with no clear D. V lost 0 bases and J 1 base, leaving 12 bases between the germline ends. CDR3 size: 16 residues. Germline CDR1 LNHDA, CDR2 SQIVND (reference sequence). This chain's CDR3 is CASSIDTPGENTEAFF. The CDR3 coding sequence is TGTGCCAGTAGTATAGATACCCCCGGGGAGAACACTGAAGCTTTCTTT.

The chain uses TRBV19 and TRBJ2-7; TRBD2 is a possible D gene (5 bases). The CDR3 length is 13 residues. Germline V lookup: CDR1 LNHDA, CDR2 SQIVND (reference sequence). The germline V and J ends were trimmed by 8 bases and 2 bases, with 13 bases remaining between them. The CDR3 protein is CASGGLPTYEQYF. For the CDR3, the DNA is TGTGCCAGTGGCGGACTCCCTACCTACGAGCAGTACTTC.

This clone is classed as medium-sized. The chain uses TRBV5-5 and TRBJ2-6; D call uncertain. The CDR3 extends over 15 amino acids. Trimming stripped 2 bases from V and 1 base from J, with 7 bases between. The V gene's germline CDR1 is SGHKS and CDR2 YYEKEE (reference sequence). CDR3 amino acids: CASSFSRSGANVLTF. DNA for the CDR3: TGTGCCAGCAGCTTCTCAAGGTCTGGGGCCAACGTCCTGACTTTC.

The chain links TRBV6-1 to TRBJ2-5; possibly TRBD1 for D (5 bases). Trimming took off 3 bases at V and 4 bases at J, with 9 bases between the two ends. This CDR3 contains 13 residues. Germline V CDR1 and CDR2: MNHNS, SASEGT. CDR3 nucleotides: TGTGCCAGCAGTGATCGCGACAGAGAGACCCAGTACTTC. Translation: CASSDRDRETQYF.

The V and J genes are TRBV18 and TRBJ1-2; TRBD1 is a possible D gene (5 bases). From germline, CDR1 is KGHSH and CDR2 LQKENI. This CDR3 is 15 amino acids long. V dropped 2 bases and J dropped 6 bases, with 16 bases sitting between them. The CDR3 region has the DNA TGTGCCAGCTCACCAGGTGTCAGGGTGAGAGATGGCTACACCTTC. Translating it yields CASSPGVRVRDGYTF.

The chain combines TRBV5-1 with TRBJ2-7; D is undetermined. Germline V lookup: CDR1 SGHRS, CDR2 YFSETQ. With 0 bases removed from V and 0 bases from J, the gap between germline ends came to 7 bases. The CDR3 spans 14 residues. CDR3 in DNA: TGCGCCAGCAGCTTGGGTGGGGACTCCTACGAGCAGTACTTC. Translated, it gives CASSLGGDSYEQYF.

Only a few counts were recorded for this clone. The V gene is TRBV19, the J gene TRBJ2-7, with TRBD2 as a possible D gene (5 bases). V was pared by 10 bases and J by 2 bases, with 15 bases between. The germline gives CDR1 LNHDA, CDR2 SQIVND (reference sequence). The CDR3 runs 13 residues. The CDR3: CATGGLVPYEQYF. The CDR3 region has the DNA TGTGCCACAGGCGGACTCGTTCCCTACGAGCAGTACTTC.

The gene calls are TRBV4-3 and TRBJ2-1; 8 bases fit TRBD2. J lost 8 bases, V lost 1 base, and 13 bases had no gene match. CDR1 LGHNA and CDR2 YSLEER come from the germline V gene. The CDR3 is 17 residues long. CDR3 sequence: CASSQGGGTRFLDEQFF. The DNA for the CDR3 is TGCGCCAGCAGCCAAGGGGGGGGGACTAGGTTTTTGGATGAGCAGTTCTTC.

The J gene is TRBJ2-2, the V gene TRBV2; D possibly corresponds to TRBD1 (5 bases). This CDR3 spans 15 amino acids. Trimming left V 1 base short and J 4 bases short, with 10 bases between. Germline V lookup: CDR1 SNHLY, CDR2 FYNNEI. CDR3: CASSEDRGSTGELFF. DNA of the CDR3: TGTGCCAGCAGTGAAGATAGGGGTTCCACCGGGGAGCTGTTTTTT.

This clone came up a few times. The chain links TRBV21-1 to TRBJ1-1. TRBV21-1 is flagged as a pseudogene. There are 14 residues in the CDR3. The CDR3 DNA sequence: TGTGCCAGCAGCAAAGGCCCCGGGCCCCCTGAAGCTTTCTTT. Encoded protein: CASSKGPGPPEAFF.

This clone has just a few counts. The chain carries TRBV27 and TRBJ2-7, with 11 bases matching TRBD2. Germline CDR1 MNHEY, CDR2 SMNVEV (reference sequence). With V trimmed by 1 base and J by 0 bases, 2 bases remained unmatched. The CDR3 has 16 amino acids. The CDR3 is CASSLLAGGSSYEQYF. The DNA for the CDR3 is TGTGCCAGCAGTTTATTAGCGGGAGGGAGCTCCTACGAGCAGTACTTC.

The chain recombines TRBV9 with TRBJ1-2; perhaps TRBD1 as D (5 bases). The CDR3 is 14 residues long. Germline CDR1 is SGDLS and CDR2 is YYNGEE. Trimming removed 3 bases from V and 5 bases from J, with 14 bases in between. The CDR3 DNA reads as TGTGCCAGCAGCGCCCAATCAGGGTCTTATGGCTACACCTTC. This gives the protein CASSAQSGSYGYTF.

This clone was seen a few times. The J gene is TRBJ2-7, the V gene TRBV25-1, with D unclear. CDR3 length: 12 amino acids. Germline values: CDR1 MGHDK, CDR2 SYGVNS. Trimming took off 2 bases at V and 7 bases at J, with 9 bases between the two ends. CDR3 nucleotide sequence: TGTGCCAGCAGTGAAGATCGGCGGGAGCAGTACTTC. Amino acids: CASSEDRREQYF.

The V call is TRBV10-3, the J call TRBJ1-6, with 7 bases aligning to TRBD1. Germline loops: CDR1 ENHRY, CDR2 SYGVKD. The V segment lost 7 bases and the J segment 7 bases; nucleotides outside the gene matches: 4. This CDR3 contains 13 residues. This CDR3 reads CAINRDRNSPLHF. In nucleotides, the CDR3 is TGTGCCATCAACCGGGACAGAAATTCACCCCTCCACTTT.

The CDR3 loop reads CASRAAPGRLNEAFF. In nucleotides, the CDR3 is TGTGCCAGCAGAGCCGCCCCGGGCAGGCTAAATGAAGCTTTCTTT. The chain couples TRBV7-2 to TRBJ1-1; D gene uncertain. Germline V gene sequence: CDR1 SGHTA, CDR2 FQGNSA. This CDR3 has 15 amino acids. The V and J ends lost 6 bases and 7 bases respectively, with 21 bases between them.

This sequence joins TRBV18 and TRBJ1-5; D is uncertain. Germline V gene lookup returns CDR1 KGHSH and CDR2 LQKENI. The CDR3 is made up of 13 amino acids. The germline V and J ends were trimmed by 1 base and 5 bases, with 6 bases remaining between them. CDR3: CASSPLGDQPQHF. In DNA, the CDR3 is TGTGCCAGCTCACCACTCGGGGATCAGCCCCAGCATTTT.